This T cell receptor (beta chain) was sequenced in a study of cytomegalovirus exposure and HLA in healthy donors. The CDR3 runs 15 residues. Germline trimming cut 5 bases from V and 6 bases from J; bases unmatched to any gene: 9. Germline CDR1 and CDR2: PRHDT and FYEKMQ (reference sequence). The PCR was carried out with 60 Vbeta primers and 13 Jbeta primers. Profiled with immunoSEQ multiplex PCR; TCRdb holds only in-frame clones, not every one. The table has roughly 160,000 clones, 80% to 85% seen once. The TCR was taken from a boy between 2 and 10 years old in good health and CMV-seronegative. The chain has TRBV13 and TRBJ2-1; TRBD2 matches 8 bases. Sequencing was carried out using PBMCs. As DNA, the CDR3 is TGTGCCAGCAGCGCTCTGGCGGGAGGAATCAATGAGCAGTTCTTC. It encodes CASSALAGGINEQFF.